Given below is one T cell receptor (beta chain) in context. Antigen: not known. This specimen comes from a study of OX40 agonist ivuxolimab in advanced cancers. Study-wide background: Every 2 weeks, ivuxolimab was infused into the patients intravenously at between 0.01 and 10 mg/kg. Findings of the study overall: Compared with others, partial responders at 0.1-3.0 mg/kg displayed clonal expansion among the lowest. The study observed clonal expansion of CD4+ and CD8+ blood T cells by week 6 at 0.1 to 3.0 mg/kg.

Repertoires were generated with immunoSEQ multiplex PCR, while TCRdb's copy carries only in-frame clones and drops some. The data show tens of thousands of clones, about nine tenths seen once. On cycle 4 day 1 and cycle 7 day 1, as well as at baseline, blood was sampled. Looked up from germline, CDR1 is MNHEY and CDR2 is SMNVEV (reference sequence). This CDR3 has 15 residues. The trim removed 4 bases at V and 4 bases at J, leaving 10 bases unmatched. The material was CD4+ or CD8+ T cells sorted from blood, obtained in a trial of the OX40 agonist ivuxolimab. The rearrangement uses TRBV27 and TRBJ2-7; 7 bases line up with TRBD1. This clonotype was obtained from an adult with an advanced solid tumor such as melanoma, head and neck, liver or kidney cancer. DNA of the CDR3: TGTGCCAGCAGTTCCTCCTCGGGACAGAATTACGAGCAGTACTTC. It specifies CASSSSSGQNYEQYF.